The 24 T cell receptor beta chains given below trace back to one sample, sequenced in a study of blood T cell repertoires in COVID-19. TCRdb's table, derived via immunoSEQ multiplex PCR, lists solely in-frame clones and lacks some. The table has hundreds of thousands of clones, around 81% seen once. Sequencing used peripheral blood. These TCRs come from a woman aged 45-65 years with active or convalescent COVID-19.

The V and J genes are TRBV9 and TRBJ1-2; 9 nucleotides line up with TRBD1. Germline CDR1 is SGDLS and CDR2 is YYNGEE. The CDR3 sequence is 17 residues long. Trimming at V came to 0 bases and at J to 2 bases, leaving 8 bases not matched to a gene. In DNA form, the CDR3 reads TGTGCCAGCAGCGTAGGACAGGGGGGAATCACAAACTATGGCTACACCTTC. Protein sequence: CASSVGQGGITNYGYTF.

The genes are TRBV2 and TRBJ1-2; D not certain. V lost 5 bases, J lost 6 bases, and 10 bases lay in between. Germline CDR1 is SNHLY and CDR2 is FYNNEI. This CDR3 contains 12 residues. The CDR3 sequence: CASSPIYDGYTF. CDR3 bases: TGTGCCAGCAGTCCTATCTATGATGGCTACACCTTC.

CDR3 sequence: CAWSIGANYGYTF. CDR3 DNA: TGTGCCTGGAGTATTGGGGCGAACTATGGCTACACCTTC. The J gene is TRBJ1-2, the V gene TRBV30; possibly TRBD1 for D (5 bases). CDR1 is GTSNPN, CDR2 SVGIG, per germline (reference sequence). The length of the CDR3 is 13 residues. The ends were cut back, 2 bases at V and 2 bases at J, with 9 bases in the middle.

The chain couples TRBV11-2 to TRBJ2-7, with a weak D call TRBD2 (6 bases). V dropped 5 bases and J dropped 1 base, with 15 bases sitting between them. Germline CDR1 and CDR2: SGHAT and FQNNGV. This CDR3 contains 15 residues. Here the CDR3 reads CASSGGWRPSYEQYF. Here the CDR3 DNA reads TGTGCCAGCAGCGGAGGGTGGCGCCCTTCCTACGAGCAGTACTTC.

The CDR3 region has the DNA TGTGCCAGCCGGGTAGCGGGAGGTCCGGACGAGCAGTACTTC. Amino acid sequence: CASRVAGGPDEQYF. J is TRBJ2-7 and V is TRBV3-1 (or the pseudogene TRBV3-2); 10 bases line up with TRBD2. The ends lost 8 bases at V and 5 bases at J; junction bases unmatched: 9. In germline, CDR1 is LGHDT, CDR2 YNNKEL (reference sequence). This CDR3 is built from 14 residues.

This chain uses TRBV19 with TRBJ2-7, with D perhaps TRBD2 (6 bases). Trimming removed 4 bases at V and 2 bases at J, with 12 bases between. This CDR3 spans 14 amino acids. CDR1 is LNHDA, CDR2 SQIVND, per germline (reference sequence). The CDR3 DNA is TGTGCCAGTAGTACCCCCGGGGGAACCTACGAGCAGTACTTC. It is translated as CASSTPGGTYEQYF.

The chain combines TRBV19 with TRBJ2-7, with D possibly matching TRBD1 (6 bases). The germline V gene encodes CDR1 LNHDA and CDR2 SQIVND (reference sequence). This CDR3 has 12 residues. The ends were cut back, 7 bases at V and 3 bases at J, with 10 bases in the middle. The CDR3 sequence is CASMAGDYEQYF. As DNA, the CDR3 is TGTGCCAGTATGGCAGGGGACTACGAGCAGTACTTC.

The table lists this clone with a few counts. V gene TRBV28 combines with J gene TRBJ1-1; no clear D gene. Germline CDR1 is MDHEN and CDR2 is SYDVKM. The CDR3 contains 12 residues. V was shortened by 6 bases and J by 8 bases, with 13 bases between the two germline ends. The CDR3 DNA reads as TGTGCCAGCAGCCCCGGGAAGTGGGAAGCTTTCTTT. It specifies CASSPGKWEAFF.

The gene calls are TRBV12-2 and TRBJ2-7; the tabulated D call, TRBD2, remains unverified against the DNA. TRBV12-2 is deemed a pseudogene. The CDR3 loop spans 14 amino acids. Written as DNA, the CDR3 is TGTGCAAGTCGCTTAGCTGCTGGTCGGTACGAGCAGTACTTC. This sequence encodes CASRLAAGRYEQYF.

The chain combines TRBV27 with TRBJ2-3, with TRBD2 matching 10 bases. This CDR3 spans 16 amino acids. The V and J ends lost 5 bases and 0 bases, in that order; junction bases with no gene match: 5. Germline CDR1 and CDR2: MNHEY and SMNVEV (reference sequence). This CDR3 is CASSRRTSGSTDTQYF. The CDR3 nucleotides read TGTGCCAGCAGTCGAAGGACTAGCGGTAGCACAGATACGCAGTATTTT.

V is TRBV5-6 and J is TRBJ1-4; 7 bases fit TRBD1. V lost 2 bases and J lost 6; bases outside the gene matches: 4. CDR1 and CDR2 from the germline V gene are SGHDT and YYEEEE. CDR3 length: 14 amino acids. As DNA, the CDR3 is TGTGCCAGCAGCTTACAGGGGCGCGATGAAAAACTGTTTTTT. This codes for CASSLQGRDEKLFF.

This clone was found a few times. This chain links TRBV7-9 with TRBJ2-3; 8 bases match TRBD1. Germline CDR1 SEHNR, CDR2 FQNEAQ (reference sequence). This CDR3 has 17 residues. V shed 1 base and J 2 bases; nucleotides not matched to a gene: 8. In DNA, the CDR3 is TGTGCCAGCAGCTTAGGATGGACAGGGCCCAACACAGATACGCAGTATTTT. This sequence encodes CASSLGWTGPNTDTQYF.

The chain joins TRBV3-1 (or the pseudogene TRBV3-2) to TRBJ1-2, with a tentative D call TRBD1 (5 bases). There are 17 residues in the CDR3. Germline V gene data show CDR1 as LGHDT and CDR2 as YNNKEL (reference sequence). V lost 1 base and J lost 7, with 22 bases in between. The CDR3 DNA sequence: TGTGCCAGCAGCCAAGGGGGCCGCGGGACCCGGGCGGGTGGCTACACCTTC. It specifies CASSQGGRGTRAGGYTF.

V gene TRBV28 combines with J gene TRBJ2-3; 14 nucleotides match TRBD2. CDR3 length: 14 residues. Germline V gene data show CDR1 as MDHEN and CDR2 as SYDVKM. Trimming removed 6 bases from V and 14 bases from J; junction bases left unmatched: 10. Written as DNA, the CDR3 is TGTGCCAGCAGCACCGGGACTAGCGGGAGAGGATGGTATTTT. Protein product: CASSTGTSGRGWYF.

The chain combines TRBV5-1 with TRBJ2-1; 12 bases align to TRBD2. Germline assignment: CDR1 SGHRS and CDR2 YFSETQ. The CDR3 contains 16 residues. J was trimmed by 4 bases and V by 4 bases; bases with no gene match: 6. DNA of the CDR3: TGCGCCAGCAGCCCGCCAACTAGCGGGGGGTACAATGAGCAGTTCTTC. The encoded protein is CASSPPTSGGYNEQFF.

The CDR3 nucleotides read TGTGCCAGCAGGACAGAAATGACAACTAATGAAAAACTGTTTTTT. Translation gives CASRTEMTTNEKLFF. This sequence joins TRBV2 and TRBJ1-4, with D maybe TRBD1 (5 bases). The V and J ends lost 6 bases and 0 bases respectively, with 11 bases between them. The CDR3 loop spans 15 amino acids. Germline-derived CDR1 and CDR2 are SNHLY and FYNNEI.

The chain links TRBV3-1 (or the pseudogene TRBV3-2) to TRBJ2-7; D call uncertain. CDR1 is LGHDT and CDR2 is YNNKEL in the germline V gene (reference sequence). The CDR3 has 15 amino acids. Between the trimmed V and J ends, which lost 4 bases and 0 bases, there was a span of 13 bases. The CDR3 DNA follows: TGTGCCAGCAGCCGATCCGGGTCCCCCTCCTACGAGCAGTACTTC. Translated: CASSRSGSPSYEQYF.

The V gene is TRBV6-1, the J gene TRBJ1-5; D may be TRBD1 (6 bases). The CDR3 runs to 18 residues. Trimming shortened V by 1 base and J by 0 bases, and 16 bases separated the two germline ends. Germline CDR1 MNHNS, CDR2 SASEGT. CDR3 loop: CASSEEDQGLFSNQPQHF. DNA of the CDR3: TGTGCCAGCAGTGAAGAAGACCAGGGGCTATTTAGCAATCAGCCCCAGCATTTT.

The rearrangement links TRBV5-1 to TRBJ2-7, with D hard to call. CDR3 length equals 15 residues. Trimming removed 0 bases from V and 4 bases from J, with 14 bases in between. From germline, CDR1 is SGHRS and CDR2 YFSETQ. CDR3 loop: CASSLGAMNRYEQYF. The CDR3 region has the DNA TGCGCCAGCAGCTTGGGGGCTATGAACCGTTACGAGCAGTACTTC.

J is TRBJ1-5 and V is TRBV2, with D maybe TRBD1 (5 bases). V gave up 6 bases and J gave up 4 bases, with 10 bases separating them. The CDR3 sequence is 13 residues long. The V gene's germline CDR1 is SNHLY and CDR2 FYNNEI. Here the CDR3 DNA reads TGTGCCAGCAGGGGGCAGAGAAATCAGCCCCAGCATTTT. This gives the protein CASRGQRNQPQHF.

This clone occurred once. The V call is TRBV7-6, the J call TRBJ2-3; 10 nucleotides line up with TRBD2. Trimming cost V 2 bases and J 8 bases; bases outside gene matches: 10. Germline V lookup: CDR1 SGHVS, CDR2 FNYEAQ. The CDR3 has 16 residues. The CDR3 reads CASSLWIAGGPSTQYF. The CDR3 DNA is TGTGCCAGCAGCTTATGGATAGCGGGAGGCCCGAGTACGCAGTATTTT.

The genes are TRBV5-8 and TRBJ1-2; a weak D match, TRBD1 (5 bases). The ends were cut back, 2 bases at V and 5 bases at J, with 16 bases in the middle. There are 15 residues in the CDR3. CDR1 and CDR2 (germline): SGHTS, YDEGEE. CDR3 coding DNA: TGTGCCAGCAGCTTAACTGTAGGGGTTGAGTATGGCTACACCTTC. This encodes CASSLTVGVEYGYTF.

V and J are TRBV2 and TRBJ1-3; no clear D. Trimming cost V 6 bases and J 0 bases, with 15 bases left between them. Germline V gene lookup returns CDR1 SNHLY and CDR2 FYNNEI. This CDR3 is 16 amino acids long. For the CDR3, the DNA is TGTGCCAGCAGCGGACCGGGGATCAACTCTGGAAACACCATATATTTT. Amino acids: CASSGPGINSGNTIYF.

This clone was picked up a small number of times. The CDR3 loop reads CASIGTGVTEAFF. Here the CDR3 DNA reads TGTGCCAGCATTGGGACAGGGGTAACTGAAGCTTTCTTT. The chain combines TRBV5-6 with TRBJ1-1; 10 bases map to TRBD1. Trimming cost V 6 bases and J 5 bases; bases outside gene matches: 4. Germline V gene lookup returns CDR1 SGHDT and CDR2 YYEEEE. This CDR3 is 13 amino acids long.